This T cell receptor (beta chain) was captured by sequencing in a study of shared clonotypes between healthy human individuals. The study, taken as a whole, reports: Represented diversity (both genetic and exposure-history) was limited by the small number of donors. Relative to their counterparts shared across all four donors, non-shared clonotypes exhibited diminished generation probabilities.

Naive CD8 populations comprised CD45RO-negative cells positively selected for CCR7, excluding terminally differentiated effector memory CD45RA+ cells. Every one of the donors was a Caucasian adult that lived in Nashville, Tennessee. Germline assignment: CDR1 MGHDK and CDR2 SYGVNS. The V segment lost 7 bases and the J segment 2 bases; nucleotides outside the gene matches: 11. This CDR3 spans 15 amino acids. Turning to this clone: Its target is unknown.

Profiled with immunoSEQ multiplex PCR; TCRdb holds only in-frame clones, not every one. The sample holds about 700,000 clones, 92% seen once. This receptor was taken from a man in his thirties or forties in good health. The V and J genes are TRBV25-1 and TRBJ2-7; TRBD1 agrees at 7 bases. Sequenced sample: naive CD8+ T cells sorted from blood. The CDR3 region has the DNA TGTGCCAGCAAAAGAACAGGGGACAGTACCTACGAGCAGTACTTC. Translation gives CASKRTGDSTYEQYF.